This TCR beta chain was observed in a study of T cell responses to AZD1222 COVID-19 vaccine. Overall study results and limits: Two AZD1222 doses significantly raised spike-specific TCR breadth and depth over controls.

This clone was observed a handful of times. The antigen remains undetermined. Sequencing was performed with immunoSEQ multiplex PCR; in TCRdb, only in-frame clones are kept and a portion is missing. The sample consists of 83,000 or so clones, 86% of them appearing once. This sequence originates from an adult in good health. Sequenced material: peripheral blood, taken on day 0 of AZD1222 vaccination.

The CDR3 bases are TGTGCCAGCATTTACGGGTCCCCCGGGACAGGGGAATCGGTGAACACTGAAGCTTTCTTT. The encoded protein is CASIYGSPGTGESVNTEAFF. The chain couples TRBV2 to TRBJ1-1; 10 bases fit TRBD1. The CDR3 spans 20 residues. The V gene end was trimmed by 7 bases and the J gene end by 0 bases; junction bases not matched to a gene: 20. From germline, CDR1 is SNHLY and CDR2 FYNNEI.